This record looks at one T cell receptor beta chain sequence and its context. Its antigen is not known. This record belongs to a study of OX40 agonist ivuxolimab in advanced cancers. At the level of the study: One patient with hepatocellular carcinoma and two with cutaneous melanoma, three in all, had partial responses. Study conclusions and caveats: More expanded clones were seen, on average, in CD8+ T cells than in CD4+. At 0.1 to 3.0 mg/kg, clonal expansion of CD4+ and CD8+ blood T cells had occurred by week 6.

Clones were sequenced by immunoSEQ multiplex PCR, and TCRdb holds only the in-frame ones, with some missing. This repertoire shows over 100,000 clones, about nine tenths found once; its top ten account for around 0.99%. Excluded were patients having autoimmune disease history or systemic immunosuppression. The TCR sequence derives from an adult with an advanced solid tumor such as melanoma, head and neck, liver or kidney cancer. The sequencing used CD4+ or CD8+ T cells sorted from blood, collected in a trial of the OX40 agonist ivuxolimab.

The CDR3 region has the DNA TGTGCCAGCAGCGTGTCGCGGCTCGGGACAGATACGCAGTATTTT. This encodes CASSVSRLGTDTQYF. This sequence joins TRBV9 and TRBJ2-3; D is undetermined. Germline assignment: CDR1 SGDLS and CDR2 YYNGEE. CDR3 length: 15 amino acids. V lost 2 bases, J lost 3 bases, and 13 bases lay in between.